The clone carrying this T cell receptor beta chain qualifies as medium-sized. No treatment had been given to any patient before thyroid surgery. Original methodology: What underpinned the distant-metastasis classifier for papillary thyroid cancer was the set of CDR3 differences across clinicopathological groups. TCRdb re-clonotyped the PCR reads through MiXCR. TCRdb's processing, not the study's, gives the V and J calls here. This repertoire shows roughly 28,000 clones, 20% found once; its top ten account for approximately 40%. These data are taken from a study of metastatic and nonmetastatic thyroid tumors. Sequenced sample: blood. This TCR derives from a female donor with papillary thyroid cancer or a benign thyroid nodule (not recorded which). Some clones in this sample may be carry-over from other donors' samples.

In DNA, the CDR3 is TGTGCCAGCAGTTTACATAGCGTTGAGCAGTTCTTC. This gives the protein CASSLHSVEQFF. The V gene is TRBV12-3 or TRBV12-4, the J gene TRBJ2-1; possible D gene TRBD2, 5 bases. V was clipped by 2 bases and J by 9 bases, with 8 bases between them. The CDR3 length is 12 residues.